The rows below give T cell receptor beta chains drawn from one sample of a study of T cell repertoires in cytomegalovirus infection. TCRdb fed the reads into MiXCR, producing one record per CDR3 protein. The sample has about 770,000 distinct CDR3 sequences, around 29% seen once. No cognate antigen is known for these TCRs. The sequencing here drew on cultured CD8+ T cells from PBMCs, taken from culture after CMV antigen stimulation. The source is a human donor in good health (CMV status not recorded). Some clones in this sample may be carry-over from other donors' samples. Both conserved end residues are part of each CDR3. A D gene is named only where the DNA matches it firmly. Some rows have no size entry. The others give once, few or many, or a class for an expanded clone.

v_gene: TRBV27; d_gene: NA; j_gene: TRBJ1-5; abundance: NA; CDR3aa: CASSSRTDQPQHF; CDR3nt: TGTGCCAGCAGTTCTCGGACAGATCAGCCCCAGCATTTT
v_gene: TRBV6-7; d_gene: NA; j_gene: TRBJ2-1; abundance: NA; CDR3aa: CASSYPITPSGEQFF; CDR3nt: TGTGCCAGCAGTTACCCCATAACCCCTAGTGGTGAGCAGTTCTTC
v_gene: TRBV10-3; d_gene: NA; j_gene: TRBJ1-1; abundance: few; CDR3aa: CAISETANTEAFF; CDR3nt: TGTGCCATCAGTGAGACCGCCAACACTGAAGCTTTCTTT
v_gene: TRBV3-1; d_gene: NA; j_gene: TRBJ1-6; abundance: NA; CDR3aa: CASSPKVRGSYSPLHF; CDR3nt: TGTGCCAGCAGCCCGAAGGTGCGGGGTTCCTATTCACCCCTCCACTTT
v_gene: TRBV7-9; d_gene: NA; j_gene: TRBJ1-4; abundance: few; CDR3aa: CASRDSVNEKLFF; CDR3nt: TGTGCCAGCAGGGACAGTGTGAATGAAAAACTGTTTTTT
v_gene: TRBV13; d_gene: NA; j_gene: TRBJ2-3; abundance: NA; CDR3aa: CASTLGGPQETDTQYF; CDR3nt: TGTGCCAGCACCTTAGGGGGGCCGCAGGAGACAGATACGCAGTATTTT
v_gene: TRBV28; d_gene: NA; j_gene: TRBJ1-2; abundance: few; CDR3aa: CASSLPLEIYGYTF; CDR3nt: TGTGCCAGCAGTTTACCCTTGGAAATCTATGGCTACACCTTC
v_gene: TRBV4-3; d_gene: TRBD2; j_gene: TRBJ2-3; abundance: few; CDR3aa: CASSQVGTQRGGLDTQYF; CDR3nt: TGCGCCAGCAGCCAAGTGGGGACCCAGCGGGGGGGCTTGGATACGCAGTATTTT
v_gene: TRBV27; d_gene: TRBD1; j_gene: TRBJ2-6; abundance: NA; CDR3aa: CASSSWTGLSGANVLTF; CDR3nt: TGTGCCAGCAGTTCGTGGACAGGACTCTCTGGGGCCAACGTCCTGACTTTC
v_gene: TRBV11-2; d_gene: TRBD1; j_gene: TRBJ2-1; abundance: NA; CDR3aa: CASSSWTGDEQFF; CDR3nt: TGTGCCAGCAGCTCCTGGACAGGGGATGAGCAGTTCTTC
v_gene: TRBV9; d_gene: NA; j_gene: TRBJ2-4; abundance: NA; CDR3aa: CASSADREGNIQYF; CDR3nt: TGTGCCAGCAGCGCCGACAGGGAGGGGAACATTCAGTACTTC
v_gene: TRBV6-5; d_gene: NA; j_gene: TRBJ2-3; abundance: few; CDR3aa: CASSPGLSGDTQYF; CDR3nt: TGTGCCAGCAGTCCCGGACTTTCGGGGGATACGCAGTATTTT
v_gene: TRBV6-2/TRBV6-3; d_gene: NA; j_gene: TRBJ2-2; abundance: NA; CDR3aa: CASSYPNPGTLPRHPITGELFF; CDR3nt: TGTGCCAGCAGTTACCCAAACCCGGGGACACTTCCGCGGCACCCGATCACCGGGGAGCTGTTTTTT
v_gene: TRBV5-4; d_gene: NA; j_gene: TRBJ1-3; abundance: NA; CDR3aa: CASSPFGGPGNTIYF; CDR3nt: TGTGCCAGCAGCCCTTTTGGGGGCCCTGGAAACACCATATATTTT
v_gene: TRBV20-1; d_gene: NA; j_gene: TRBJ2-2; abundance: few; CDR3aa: CSARVGYDSWSTGELFF; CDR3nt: TGCAGTGCTAGAGTCGGATACGACAGCTGGAGCACCGGGGAGCTGTTTTTT
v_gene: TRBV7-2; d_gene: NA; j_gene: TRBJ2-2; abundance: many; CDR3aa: CASSSYSTGELFF; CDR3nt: TGTGCCAGCAGCTCTTACAGTACCGGGGAGCTGTTTTTT
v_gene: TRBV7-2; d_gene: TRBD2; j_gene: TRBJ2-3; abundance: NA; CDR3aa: CASSRPGTSYTDTQYF; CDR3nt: TGTGCCAGCAGCCGTCCCGGGACTAGCTACACAGATACGCAGTATTTT
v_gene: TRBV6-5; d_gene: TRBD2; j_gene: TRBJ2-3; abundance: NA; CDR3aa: CASSYRAGATSGGTTDTQYF; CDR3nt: TGTGCCAGCAGTTACAGAGCCGGGGCCACTAGCGGGGGGACCACAGATACGCAGTATTTT
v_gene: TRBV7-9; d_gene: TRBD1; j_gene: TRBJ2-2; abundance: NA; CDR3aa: CASSGPGTGAGELFF; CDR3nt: TGTGCCAGCAGCGGCCCAGGGACAGGGGCCGGGGAGCTGTTTTTT
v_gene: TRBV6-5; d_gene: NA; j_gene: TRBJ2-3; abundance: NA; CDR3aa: CASSYSNSGDRGTDTQYF; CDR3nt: TGTGCCAGCAGTTACTCGAATAGCGGGGACAGGGGCACAGATACGCAGTATTTT
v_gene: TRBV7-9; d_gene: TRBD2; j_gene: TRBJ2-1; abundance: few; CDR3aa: CASSSPTSEPHPYNEQFF; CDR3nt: TGTGCCAGCAGCTCGCCGACTAGCGAGCCCCACCCCTACAATGAGCAGTTCTTC
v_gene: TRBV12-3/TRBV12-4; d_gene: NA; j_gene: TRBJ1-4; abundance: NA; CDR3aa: CASSLIEYGSMSEKLFF; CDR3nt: TGTGCCAGCAGTTTAATAGAGTATGGCAGTATGAGTGAAAAACTGTTTTTT
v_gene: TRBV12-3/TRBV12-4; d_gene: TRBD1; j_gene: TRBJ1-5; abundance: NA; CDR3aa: CASSRRDRGHSQPQHF; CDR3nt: TGTGCCAGCAGTAGAAGGGACAGGGGGCACAGTCAGCCCCAGCATTTT
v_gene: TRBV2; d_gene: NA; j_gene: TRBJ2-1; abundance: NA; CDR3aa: CASSEVEQFF; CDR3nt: TGTGCCAGCAGTGAAGTAGAGCAGTTCTTC
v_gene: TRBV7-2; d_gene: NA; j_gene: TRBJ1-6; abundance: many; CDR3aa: CASSLKGWGGSNSPLHF; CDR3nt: TGTGCCAGCAGCCTCAAGGGGTGGGGGGGGTCTAATTCACCCCTCCACTTT
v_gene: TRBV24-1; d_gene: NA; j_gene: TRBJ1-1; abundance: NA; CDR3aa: CATRPPGNTEAFF; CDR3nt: TGTGCCACCAGGCCCCCAGGGAACACTGAAGCTTTCTTT
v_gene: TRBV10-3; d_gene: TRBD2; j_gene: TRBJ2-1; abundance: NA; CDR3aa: CAISELGGGNEQFF; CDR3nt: TGTGCCATCAGTGAGCTTGGCGGGGGCAATGAGCAGTTCTTC
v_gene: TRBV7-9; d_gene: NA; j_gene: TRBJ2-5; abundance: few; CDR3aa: CATMGYQETQYF; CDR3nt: TGTGCCACAATGGGTTACCAAGAGACCCAGTACTTC
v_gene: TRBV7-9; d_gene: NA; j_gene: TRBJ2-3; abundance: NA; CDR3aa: CATPELHTDTQYF; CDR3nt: TGTGCCACCCCGGAGCTCCACACAGATACGCAGTATTTT
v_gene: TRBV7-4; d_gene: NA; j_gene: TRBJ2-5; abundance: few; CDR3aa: CASSLRVRGQETQYF; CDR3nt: TGTGCCAGCAGCTTACGGGTCAGGGGCCAAGAGACCCAGTACTTC
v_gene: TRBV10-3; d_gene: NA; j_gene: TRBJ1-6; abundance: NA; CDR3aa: CAIKVAEGNSPLHF; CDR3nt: TGTGCCATCAAAGTGGCGGAAGGGAATTCACCCCTCCACTTT
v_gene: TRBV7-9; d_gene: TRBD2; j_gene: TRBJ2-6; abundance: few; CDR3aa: CASSPTWTGGWANVLTF; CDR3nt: TGTGCCAGCAGCCCGACCTGGACCGGGGGGTGGGCCAACGTCCTGACTTTC
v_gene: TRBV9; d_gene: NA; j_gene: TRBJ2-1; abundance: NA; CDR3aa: CASSVGLQQFF; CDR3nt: TGTGCCAGCAGCGTTGGATTGCAGCAGTTCTTC
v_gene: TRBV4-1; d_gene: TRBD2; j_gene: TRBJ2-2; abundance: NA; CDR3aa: CASSATSGLTGELFF; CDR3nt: TGCGCCAGCAGTGCGACTAGCGGTCTTACCGGGGAGCTGTTTTTT
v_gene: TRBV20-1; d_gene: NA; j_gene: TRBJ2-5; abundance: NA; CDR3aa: CSARDLRGPQETQYF; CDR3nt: TGCAGTGCTAGAGATTTGCGGGGGCCCCAAGAGACCCAGTACTTC
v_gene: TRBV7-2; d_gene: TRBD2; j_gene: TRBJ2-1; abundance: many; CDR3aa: CASSLAAGGSYNEQFF; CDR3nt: TGTGCCAGCAGCTTAGCGGCCGGGGGGTCTTACAATGAGCAGTTCTTC
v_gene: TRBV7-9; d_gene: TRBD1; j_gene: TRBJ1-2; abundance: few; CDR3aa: CASSLAYRGQGRPLNYGYTF; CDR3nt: TGTGCCAGCAGCTTAGCGTATCGAGGACAGGGGCGTCCCCTTAACTATGGCTACACCTTC
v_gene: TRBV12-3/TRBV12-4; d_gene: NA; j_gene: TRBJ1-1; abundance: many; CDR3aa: CASSLVRNTEAFF; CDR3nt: TGTGCCAGCAGCTTAGTTCGGAACACTGAAGCTTTCTTT
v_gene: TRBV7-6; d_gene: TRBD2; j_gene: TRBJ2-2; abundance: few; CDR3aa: CASSSRLAGGRDTGELFF; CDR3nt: TGTGCCAGCAGCTCCCGACTAGCGGGGGGGCGGGACACCGGGGAGCTGTTTTTT
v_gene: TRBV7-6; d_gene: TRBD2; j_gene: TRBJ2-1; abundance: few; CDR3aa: CASSFELAGGTMEQFF; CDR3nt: TGTGCCAGCAGCTTCGAGCTAGCGGGGGGAACAATGGAGCAGTTCTTC
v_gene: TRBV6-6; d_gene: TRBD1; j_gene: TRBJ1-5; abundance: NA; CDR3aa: CASRDRGSNQPQHF; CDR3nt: TGTGCCAGCAGAGACAGGGGTAGCAATCAGCCCCAGCATTTT
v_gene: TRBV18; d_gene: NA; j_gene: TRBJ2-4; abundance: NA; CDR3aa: CASSVTYWRNIQYF; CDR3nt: TGTGCCAGCTCAGTAACCTATTGGCGAAACATTCAGTACTTC
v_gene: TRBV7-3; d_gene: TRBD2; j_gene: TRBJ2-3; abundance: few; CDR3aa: CASSLIRPTSGGDTQYF; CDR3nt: TGTGCCAGCAGCTTAATAAGGCCGACTAGCGGGGGAGATACGCAGTATTTT
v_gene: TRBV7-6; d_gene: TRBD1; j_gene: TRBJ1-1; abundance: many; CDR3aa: CASSSHGTGGFGTEAFF; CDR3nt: TGTGCCAGCAGCTCACACGGGACAGGGGGCTTTGGTACTGAAGCTTTCTTT
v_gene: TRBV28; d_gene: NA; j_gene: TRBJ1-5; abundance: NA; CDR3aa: CASSLWASRNQPQHF; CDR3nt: TGTGCCAGCAGTTTATGGGCGAGTCGAAATCAGCCCCAGCATTTT
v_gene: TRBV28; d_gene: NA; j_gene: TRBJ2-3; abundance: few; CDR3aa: CASSTPWDSDTQYF; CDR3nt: TGTGCCAGCAGTACTCCGTGGGATTCAGATACGCAGTATTTT
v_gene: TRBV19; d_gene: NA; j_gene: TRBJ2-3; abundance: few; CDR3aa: CASSRGLSGDTQYF; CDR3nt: TGTGCCAGTAGTAGGGGACTTTCGGGAGATACGCAGTATTTT
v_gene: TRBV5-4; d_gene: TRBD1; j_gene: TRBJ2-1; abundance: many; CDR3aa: CASSLGTGAEQFF; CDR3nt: TGTGCCAGCAGCTTGGGGACAGGGGCTGAGCAGTTCTTC
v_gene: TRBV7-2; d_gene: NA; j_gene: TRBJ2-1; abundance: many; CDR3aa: CASGPGYNEQFF; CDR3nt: TGTGCCAGCGGTCCAGGGTACAATGAGCAGTTCTTC
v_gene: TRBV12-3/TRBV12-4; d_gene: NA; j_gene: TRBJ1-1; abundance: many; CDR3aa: CASSLDSGTSNTEAFF; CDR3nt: TGTGCCAGCAGTTTGGATTCTGGGACTTCCAACACTGAAGCTTTCTTT
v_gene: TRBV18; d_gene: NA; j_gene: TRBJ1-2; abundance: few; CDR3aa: CASSSITGSDYGYTF; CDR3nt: TGTGCCAGCTCATCGATTACAGGGTCCGACTATGGCTACACCTTC
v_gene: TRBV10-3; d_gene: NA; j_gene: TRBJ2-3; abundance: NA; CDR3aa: CAISGGPGAISDTQYF; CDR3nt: TGTGCCATCAGTGGGGGGCCAGGGGCGATTTCAGATACGCAGTATTTT
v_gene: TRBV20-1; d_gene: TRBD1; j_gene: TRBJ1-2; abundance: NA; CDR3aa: CSASGQGAESYGYTF; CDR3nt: TGCAGTGCTAGCGGTCAGGGGGCTGAGTCCTATGGCTACACCTTC
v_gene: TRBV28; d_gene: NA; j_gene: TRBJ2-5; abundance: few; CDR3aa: CASSLSDTPMGETQYF; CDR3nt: TGTGCCAGCAGTTTATCCGACACCCCGATGGGGGAGACCCAGTACTTC
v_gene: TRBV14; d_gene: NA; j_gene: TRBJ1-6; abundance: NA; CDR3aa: CASSRLRFQALHF; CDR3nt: TGTGCCAGCAGCCGCCTCAGGTTTCAGGCCCTCCACTTT
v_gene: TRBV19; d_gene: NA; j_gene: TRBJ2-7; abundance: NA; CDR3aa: CASAPGLSYEQYF; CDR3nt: TGTGCCAGCGCCCCGGGGCTCTCCTACGAGCAGTACTTC
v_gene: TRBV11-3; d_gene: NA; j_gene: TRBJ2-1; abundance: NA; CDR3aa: CASSLESGKSNEQFF; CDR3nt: TGTGCCAGCAGCTTAGAATCAGGGAAGTCCAATGAGCAGTTCTTC